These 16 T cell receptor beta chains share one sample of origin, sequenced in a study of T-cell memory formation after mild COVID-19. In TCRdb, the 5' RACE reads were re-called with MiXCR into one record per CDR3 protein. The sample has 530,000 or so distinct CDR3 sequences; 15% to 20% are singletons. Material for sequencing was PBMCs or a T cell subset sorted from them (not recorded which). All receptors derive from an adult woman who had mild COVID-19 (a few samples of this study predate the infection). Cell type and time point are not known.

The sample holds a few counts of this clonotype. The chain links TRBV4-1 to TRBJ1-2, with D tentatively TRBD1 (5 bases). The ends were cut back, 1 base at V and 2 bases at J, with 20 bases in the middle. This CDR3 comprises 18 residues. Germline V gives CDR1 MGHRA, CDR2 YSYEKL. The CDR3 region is CASSQAKSGTQRNYGYTF. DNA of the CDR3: TGCGCCAGCAGCCAAGCTAAGTCCGGGACCCAAAGGAACTATGGCTACACCTTC.

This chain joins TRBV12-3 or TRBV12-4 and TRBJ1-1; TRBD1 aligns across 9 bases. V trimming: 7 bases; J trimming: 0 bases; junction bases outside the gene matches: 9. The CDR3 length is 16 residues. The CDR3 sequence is CASITVGTGMNTEAFF. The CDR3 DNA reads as TGTGCCAGCATCACCGTCGGGACAGGGATGAACACTGAAGCTTTCTTT.

The CDR3 spells CASSPGVTNTEAFF. The CDR3 bases are TGTGCCAGCTCACCAGGGGTTACGAACACTGAAGCTTTCTTT. V usage is TRBV18 and J usage is TRBJ1-1; D is ambiguous. Germline-derived CDR1 and CDR2 are KGHSH and LQKENI. Trimming took 2 bases from V and 1 from J, leaving 8 bases between them. This CDR3 contains 14 residues.

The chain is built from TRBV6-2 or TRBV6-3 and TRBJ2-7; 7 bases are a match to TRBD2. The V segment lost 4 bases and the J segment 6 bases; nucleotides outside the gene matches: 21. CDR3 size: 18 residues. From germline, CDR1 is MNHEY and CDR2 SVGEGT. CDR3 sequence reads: CASSSPTRQTSLKREQYF. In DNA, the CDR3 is TGTGCCAGCAGTTCCCCAACTCGCCAGACTAGCCTCAAACGCGAGCAGTACTTC.

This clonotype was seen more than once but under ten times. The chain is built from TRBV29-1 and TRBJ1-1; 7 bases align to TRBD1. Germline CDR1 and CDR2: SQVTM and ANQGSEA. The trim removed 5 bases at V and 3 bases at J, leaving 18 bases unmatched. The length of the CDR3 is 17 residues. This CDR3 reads CSVLGTDTRFMDTEAFF. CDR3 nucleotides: TGCAGCGTTCTAGGGACAGACACTAGATTTATGGACACTGAAGCTTTCTTT.

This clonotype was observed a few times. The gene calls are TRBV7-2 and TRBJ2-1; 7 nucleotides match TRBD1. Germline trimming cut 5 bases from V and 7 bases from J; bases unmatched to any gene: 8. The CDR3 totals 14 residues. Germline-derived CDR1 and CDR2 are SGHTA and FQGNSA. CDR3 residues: CASSLSTGRNEQFF. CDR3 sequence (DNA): TGTGCCAGCAGCCTATCGACAGGGCGGAATGAGCAGTTCTTC.

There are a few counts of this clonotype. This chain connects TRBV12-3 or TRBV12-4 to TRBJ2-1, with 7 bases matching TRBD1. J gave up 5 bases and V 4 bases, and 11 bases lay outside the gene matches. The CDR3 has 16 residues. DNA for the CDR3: TGTGCCAGCAGTTCCCAAGACAGGGTCTTACACAATGAGCAGTTCTTC. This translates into CASSSQDRVLHNEQFF.

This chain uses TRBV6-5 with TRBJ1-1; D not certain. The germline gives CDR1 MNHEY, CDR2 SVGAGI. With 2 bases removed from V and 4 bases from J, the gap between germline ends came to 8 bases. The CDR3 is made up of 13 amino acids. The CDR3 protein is CASSYKAGTEAFF. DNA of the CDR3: TGTGCCAGCAGTTACAAGGCGGGCACTGAAGCTTTCTTT.

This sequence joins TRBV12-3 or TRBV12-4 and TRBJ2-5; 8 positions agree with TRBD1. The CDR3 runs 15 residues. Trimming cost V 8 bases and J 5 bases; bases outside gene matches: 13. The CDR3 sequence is CASLETGANSETQYF. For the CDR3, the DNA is TGTGCCAGCCTCGAGACAGGGGCAAACTCGGAGACCCAGTACTTC.

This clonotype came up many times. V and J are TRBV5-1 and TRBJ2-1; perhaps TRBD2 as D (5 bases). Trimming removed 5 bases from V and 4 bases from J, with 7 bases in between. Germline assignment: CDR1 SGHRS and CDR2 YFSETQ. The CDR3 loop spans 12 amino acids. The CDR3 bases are TGCGCCAGCAGTAGCGCTTACAATGAGCAGTTCTTC. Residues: CASSSAYNEQFF.

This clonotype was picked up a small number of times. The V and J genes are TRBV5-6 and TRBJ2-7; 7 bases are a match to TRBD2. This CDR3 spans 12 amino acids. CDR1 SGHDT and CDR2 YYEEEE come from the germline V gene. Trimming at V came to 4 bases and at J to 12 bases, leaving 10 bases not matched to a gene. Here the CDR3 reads CASSLDEGLLYF. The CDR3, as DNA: TGTGCCAGCAGCCTAGACGAGGGACTACTGTACTTC.

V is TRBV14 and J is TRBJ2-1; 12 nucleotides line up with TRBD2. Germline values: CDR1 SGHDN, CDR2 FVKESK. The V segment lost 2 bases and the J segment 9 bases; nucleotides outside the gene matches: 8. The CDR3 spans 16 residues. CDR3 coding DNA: TGTGCCAGCAGCCAACTCCCCACTAGCGGGAGGTTTGAGCAGTTCTTC. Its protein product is CASSQLPTSGRFEQFF.

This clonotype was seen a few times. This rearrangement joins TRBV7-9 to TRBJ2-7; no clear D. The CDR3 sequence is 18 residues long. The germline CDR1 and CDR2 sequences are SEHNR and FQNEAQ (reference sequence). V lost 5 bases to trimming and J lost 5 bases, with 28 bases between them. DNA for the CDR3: TGTGCCAGCAGCCAGTGGACCCTACAAAGTACTCCCCGCAACGAGCAGTACTTC. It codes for CASSQWTLQSTPRNEQYF.

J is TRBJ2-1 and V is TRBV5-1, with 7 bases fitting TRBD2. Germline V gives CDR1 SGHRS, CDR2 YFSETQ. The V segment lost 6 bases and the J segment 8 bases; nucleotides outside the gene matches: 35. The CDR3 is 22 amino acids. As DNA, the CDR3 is TGCGCCAGCACCGCCCCCCTACAGACCGGAGTAAGGGACTATTTGCCCATCGATGAGCAGTTCTTC. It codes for CASTAPLQTGVRDYLPIDEQFF.

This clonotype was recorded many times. Here the CDR3 DNA reads TGTGCCAGCAGCTCACGGGGGATTGTTACCGGGTACGAGCAGTACTTC. It encodes CASSSRGIVTGYEQYF. V usage is TRBV7-2 and J usage is TRBJ2-7; perhaps TRBD2 as D (6 bases). CDR3 length equals 16 residues. V dropped 4 bases and J dropped 4 bases, with 20 bases sitting between them. CDR1 and CDR2 from the germline V gene are SGHTA and FQGNSA.

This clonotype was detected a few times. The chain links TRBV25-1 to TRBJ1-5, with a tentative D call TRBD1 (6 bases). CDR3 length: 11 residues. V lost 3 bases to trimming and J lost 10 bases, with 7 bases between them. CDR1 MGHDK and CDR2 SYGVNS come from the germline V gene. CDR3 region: CASSEGGPQHF. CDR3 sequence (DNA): TGTGCCAGCAGTGAGGGGGGCCCCCAGCATTTT.